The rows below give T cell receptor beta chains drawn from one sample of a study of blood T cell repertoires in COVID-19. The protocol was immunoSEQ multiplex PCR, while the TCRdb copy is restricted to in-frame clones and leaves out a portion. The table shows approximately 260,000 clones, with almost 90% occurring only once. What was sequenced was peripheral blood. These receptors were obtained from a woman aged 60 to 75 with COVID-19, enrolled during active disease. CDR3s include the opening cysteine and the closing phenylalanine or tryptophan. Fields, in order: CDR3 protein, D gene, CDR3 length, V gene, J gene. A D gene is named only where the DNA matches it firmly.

cdr3_aa: CASKLTAEETQYF
d_call: NA
cdr3_length: 13
v_call: TRBV19
j_call: TRBJ2-5

cdr3_aa: CASSKAGTGLLEKLFF
d_call: TRBD1
cdr3_length: 16
v_call: TRBV19
j_call: TRBJ1-4

cdr3_aa: CASSYGFIGTEAFF
d_call: NA
cdr3_length: 14
v_call: TRBV19
j_call: TRBJ1-1

cdr3_aa: CASSQDLRATEAFF
d_call: NA
cdr3_length: 14
v_call: TRBV3-1/TRBV3-2
j_call: TRBJ1-1

cdr3_aa: CASSVGWDSPNSPLHF
d_call: TRBD1
cdr3_length: 16
v_call: TRBV9
j_call: TRBJ1-6

cdr3_aa: CASSWGTGTITGYNSPLHF
d_call: TRBD1
cdr3_length: 19
v_call: TRBV7-9
j_call: TRBJ1-6

cdr3_aa: CASTDRGQGITGELFF
d_call: TRBD1
cdr3_length: 16
v_call: TRBV11-1
j_call: TRBJ2-2

cdr3_aa: CSVAGRSTGELFF
d_call: NA
cdr3_length: 13
v_call: TRBV29-1
j_call: TRBJ2-2

cdr3_aa: CASSLQTARFNEQYF
d_call: NA
cdr3_length: 15
v_call: TRBV7-9
j_call: TRBJ2-7

cdr3_aa: CASSLAFRANEKLFF
d_call: NA
cdr3_length: 15
v_call: TRBV5-1
j_call: TRBJ1-4

cdr3_aa: CASSQRPGTGDTEAFF
d_call: TRBD1
cdr3_length: 16
v_call: TRBV4-1
j_call: TRBJ1-1

cdr3_aa: CASSGPNRGGQQTQYF
d_call: TRBD2
cdr3_length: 16
v_call: TRBV6-2/TRBV6-3
j_call: TRBJ2-5

cdr3_aa: CASSSFANTGELFF
d_call: NA
cdr3_length: 14
v_call: TRBV27
j_call: TRBJ2-2

cdr3_aa: CASSWTGNQPQHF
d_call: TRBD1
cdr3_length: 13
v_call: TRBV3-1/TRBV3-2
j_call: TRBJ1-5

cdr3_aa: CASSLVPSGGTLGEQYF
d_call: TRBD2
cdr3_length: 17
v_call: TRBV7-2
j_call: TRBJ2-7

cdr3_aa: CASSQVVSANYGYTF
d_call: NA
cdr3_length: 15
v_call: TRBV4-2
j_call: TRBJ1-2

cdr3_aa: CASSNRGHNYGYTF
d_call: TRBD1
cdr3_length: 14
v_call: TRBV19
j_call: TRBJ1-2

cdr3_aa: CASSWRDYPNTGELFF
d_call: TRBD2
cdr3_length: 16
v_call: TRBV5-1
j_call: TRBJ2-2

cdr3_aa: CASSPDRAEGYTF
d_call: TRBD1
cdr3_length: 13
v_call: TRBV18
j_call: TRBJ1-2

cdr3_aa: CASSPPGQGVTGELFF
d_call: TRBD1
cdr3_length: 16
v_call: TRBV5-4
j_call: TRBJ2-2

cdr3_aa: CASSPNQGADYGYTF
d_call: TRBD1
cdr3_length: 15
v_call: TRBV4-2
j_call: TRBJ1-2

cdr3_aa: CSVEDPGGTQYF
d_call: TRBD2
cdr3_length: 12
v_call: TRBV29-1
j_call: TRBJ2-5

cdr3_aa: CASSFGGLRDTQYF
d_call: NA
cdr3_length: 14
v_call: TRBV5-1
j_call: TRBJ2-3

cdr3_aa: CASSLQGGWNTEAFF
d_call: NA
cdr3_length: 15
v_call: TRBV18
j_call: TRBJ1-1

cdr3_aa: CASSLFASGGLPPGELFF
d_call: TRBD2
cdr3_length: 18
v_call: TRBV7-2
j_call: TRBJ2-2

cdr3_aa: CASSIDHGTGTGYTF
d_call: TRBD1
cdr3_length: 15
v_call: TRBV19
j_call: TRBJ1-2

cdr3_aa: CASSQGSSGVNTEAFF
d_call: NA
cdr3_length: 16
v_call: TRBV4-3
j_call: TRBJ1-1

cdr3_aa: CASTLAGGSYGYTF
d_call: TRBD1
cdr3_length: 14
v_call: TRBV2
j_call: TRBJ1-2

cdr3_aa: CASSLEAGGGVNEKLFF
d_call: NA
cdr3_length: 17
v_call: TRBV5-1
j_call: TRBJ1-4

cdr3_aa: CASSNRDTESYNSPLHF
d_call: NA
cdr3_length: 17
v_call: TRBV5-1
j_call: TRBJ1-6

cdr3_aa: CASHGTKYTEAFF
d_call: NA
cdr3_length: 13
v_call: TRBV6-6
j_call: TRBJ1-1

cdr3_aa: CASSSDPGKPQHF
d_call: NA
cdr3_length: 13
v_call: TRBV7-9
j_call: TRBJ1-5

cdr3_aa: CASSWTGGEQYF
d_call: TRBD1
cdr3_length: 12
v_call: TRBV2
j_call: TRBJ2-7

cdr3_aa: CAWRQGVYYNSPLHF
d_call: TRBD1
cdr3_length: 15
v_call: TRBV30
j_call: TRBJ1-6

cdr3_aa: CASSLISSYNEQFF
d_call: NA
cdr3_length: 14
v_call: TRBV5-6
j_call: TRBJ2-1

cdr3_aa: CASSFAGGNYGYTF
d_call: TRBD1
cdr3_length: 14
v_call: TRBV5-4
j_call: TRBJ1-2

cdr3_aa: CASSLNGGATWELFF
d_call: TRBD2
cdr3_length: 15
v_call: TRBV5-1
j_call: TRBJ2-2

cdr3_aa: CASSLGQGWDEQYF
d_call: NA
cdr3_length: 14
v_call: TRBV5-1
j_call: TRBJ2-7

cdr3_aa: CASSEFPPTTNTEAFF
d_call: NA
cdr3_length: 16
v_call: TRBV25-1
j_call: TRBJ1-1

cdr3_aa: CASSFPGVAAQYF
d_call: NA
cdr3_length: 13
v_call: TRBV27
j_call: TRBJ2-7